The source of this T cell receptor beta chain is a study of blood T cell repertoires in COVID-19. The CDR3 sequence is 18 residues long. V was pared by 2 bases and J by 9 bases, with 12 bases of the junction left unmatched. The germline V gene has CDR1 SGHDN and CDR2 FVKESK. As handled by the study authors: Using reference gene primer amplification, nucleated cell counts were estimated. Measured with immunoSEQ multiplex PCR; TCRdb has only the in-frame clones, and not every one. From that table come the V and J calls and clone size; the DNA was used to work out D and trimming. Of about 260,000 clones listed, around 84% are singletons.

The chain joins TRBV14 to TRBJ2-1; 14 bases are shared with TRBD2. Input material: peripheral blood. The TCR comes from a woman aged 40 to 50 who had recovered from COVID-19. The CDR3 spells CASSQRSWGLAGVGEQFF. CDR3 DNA sequence: TGTGCCAGCAGCCAAAGGTCTTGGGGACTAGCGGGGGTAGGTGAGCAGTTCTTC.